This TCR beta chain originates from a study of cytomegalovirus exposure and HLA in healthy donors. Across the study: Assignment to the Caucasian-associated ancestry cluster applied to roughly 80% of the roughly 400 genotyped donors. General study points: Sequence variants that were highly shared formed a cluster that was likely a sequencing artifact. Later analysis demonstrated an association between a missense DCLRE1C variant and TCR beta V- and J-gene trimming. Rarity held for most TCR sequences, but there were some public TCRs that occurred in many donors.

Remarks on this clone: Antigen specificity is unknown.

With 60 Vbeta and 13 Jbeta primers, the PCR was carried out. TCRdb's copy holds only in-frame clones and misses some; the assay was immunoSEQ multiplex PCR. The data contain about 200,000 clones, 75% to 80% of them singletons. This clonotype originated in a man aged 18 to 29 in good health and CMV-seronegative. Source material: PBMCs.

The CDR3 DNA reads as TGTGCCAGTAGTATAGCCGTGCGGAGCAATCAGCCCCAGCATTTT. Its translation: CASSIAVRSNQPQHF. This chain connects TRBV19 to TRBJ1-5; no clear D gene. V shed 1 base and J shed 1 base, with 8 bases lying between them. This CDR3 is built from 15 residues. From germline, CDR1 is LNHDA and CDR2 SQIVND (reference sequence).